The rows below give T cell receptor beta chains drawn from one sample of a study of response to subunit inactivated influenza vaccine. TCRdb itself ran the RT-PCR reads through MiXCR, one entry per CDR3 protein. The sample lists hundreds of thousands of distinct CDR3 sequences; approximately 9.9% were seen once. The specimen was PBMCs from blood, collected about 40 days after vaccination. These receptor sequences come from a man aged 45-65 years who received an inactivated influenza vaccine. Each CDR3 is given with its conserved first and last residue. A D gene is named only where the DNA matches it firmly. Some rows mark clone size as missing; the rest say once, few, many or name a class of expanded clone.

D gene: TRBD1; clone size: few; J gene: TRBJ1-1; V gene: TRBV10-2; CDR3 DNA: TGCGCCAGCAGTGAGATGGGACAGGGGGAGGGCTTTGAAGCTTTCTTT; CDR3 protein: CASSEMGQGEGFEAFF
D gene: -; clone size: many; J gene: TRBJ2-1; V gene: TRBV4-1; CDR3 DNA: TGCGCCAGCAGCCAGACCGGTTACAATGAGCAGTTCTTC; CDR3 protein: CASSQTGYNEQFF
D gene: TRBD2; clone size: many; J gene: TRBJ2-3; V gene: TRBV20-1; CDR3 DNA: TGCAGTGCACGGGGACTAGCGGGGGGAGAGACTAGCACAGATACGCAGTATTTT; CDR3 protein: CSARGLAGGETSTDTQYF
D gene: TRBD1; clone size: many; J gene: TRBJ2-1; V gene: TRBV6-1; CDR3 DNA: TGTGCCAGCAAGTCCGGGACAGGGGGGTATGAGCAGTTCTTC; CDR3 protein: CASKSGTGGYEQFF
D gene: TRBD1; clone size: many; J gene: TRBJ2-3; V gene: TRBV7-2; CDR3 DNA: TGTGCCAGCAGCCGGGACAGGGGGCCAGATACGCAGTATTTT; CDR3 protein: CASSRDRGPDTQYF
D gene: TRBD2; clone size: many; J gene: TRBJ2-7; V gene: TRBV9; CDR3 DNA: TGTGCCAGCAGCGCTACTAGCGGGAGCTCCTACGAGCAGTACTTC; CDR3 protein: CASSATSGSSYEQYF
D gene: TRBD2; clone size: many; J gene: TRBJ2-3; V gene: TRBV10-3; CDR3 DNA: TGTGCCATCAGTGAGCGGGGACCGGGACTAGCGGGATTGAAAACAGATACGCAGTATTTT; CDR3 protein: CAISERGPGLAGLKTDTQYF
D gene: TRBD1; clone size: many; J gene: TRBJ2-3; V gene: TRBV29-1; CDR3 DNA: TGCAGCGTTGGGATCTCGGGACAGGGCACAGATACGCAGTATTTT; CDR3 protein: CSVGISGQGTDTQYF
D gene: TRBD2; clone size: few; J gene: TRBJ2-1; V gene: TRBV3-1; CDR3 DNA: TGTGCCAGCAGTCCATATAGCGGGAGGAACAATGAGCAGTTCTTC; CDR3 protein: CASSPYSGRNNEQFF
D gene: -; clone size: few; J gene: TRBJ1-2; V gene: TRBV12-3/TRBV12-4; CDR3 DNA: TGTGCCAGCAGCCCCGACACCCGGTATGGCTACACCTTC; CDR3 protein: CASSPDTRYGYTF
D gene: -; clone size: few; J gene: TRBJ1-2; V gene: TRBV5-1; CDR3 DNA: TGCGCCAGCAGCGGCCGTGCTGGTGGCTACACCTTC; CDR3 protein: CASSGRAGGYTF
D gene: -; clone size: -; J gene: TRBJ1-5; V gene: TRBV5-4; CDR3 DNA: TGTGCCAGCAGCGCAGGGGTCGGCAATCAGCCCCAGCATTTT; CDR3 protein: CASSAGVGNQPQHF
D gene: TRBD2; clone size: -; J gene: TRBJ2-1; V gene: TRBV20-1; CDR3 DNA: TGCAGTGCGGAGACCGGGACTAACCCTAATGAGCAGTTCTTC; CDR3 protein: CSAETGTNPNEQFF
D gene: -; clone size: -; J gene: TRBJ1-1; V gene: TRBV12-3/TRBV12-4; CDR3 DNA: TGTGCCAGCAGCCAATCGAAGGTAGGAGCTTTCTTT; CDR3 protein: CASSQSKVGAFF
D gene: -; clone size: -; J gene: TRBJ2-1; V gene: TRBV20-1; CDR3 DNA: TGCAGTGCCTGGGACGGGGGTGTGTGGGATGAGCAGTTCTTC; CDR3 protein: CSAWDGGVWDEQFF
D gene: -; clone size: -; J gene: TRBJ2-3; V gene: TRBV7-2; CDR3 DNA: TGTGCCAGCAGCTTAGCTGCGCTCGGGGGCGGAGATACGCAGTATTTT; CDR3 protein: CASSLAALGGGDTQYF
D gene: -; clone size: few; J gene: TRBJ2-6; V gene: TRBV5-1; CDR3 DNA: TGCGCCAGCAGCTTGGGGGGGACAAGCCCTGGGGCCAACGTCCTGACTTTC; CDR3 protein: CASSLGGTSPGANVLTF
D gene: TRBD1; clone size: -; J gene: TRBJ2-3; V gene: TRBV4-3; CDR3 DNA: TGCGCCAGCAGCCAAGAGGACAGGGAGGAGGATACGCAGTATTTT; CDR3 protein: CASSQEDREEDTQYF
D gene: TRBD2; clone size: -; J gene: TRBJ2-1; V gene: TRBV12-3/TRBV12-4; CDR3 DNA: TGTGCCAGCAGTTCAGTACTAGCGGGGCCCTCCTACAATGAGCAGTTCTTC; CDR3 protein: CASSSVLAGPSYNEQFF
D gene: TRBD1; clone size: many; J gene: TRBJ2-7; V gene: TRBV12-3/TRBV12-4; CDR3 DNA: TGTGCCAGCAGTTTGTCCACAGGGGCGGGCTACGAGCAGTACTTC; CDR3 protein: CASSLSTGAGYEQYF
D gene: -; clone size: -; J gene: TRBJ2-2; V gene: TRBV4-1; CDR3 DNA: TGCGCCAGCAGCCAAGGTCTGAGGGGAATAACCGGGGAGCTGTTTTTT; CDR3 protein: CASSQGLRGITGELFF
D gene: -; clone size: -; J gene: TRBJ1-2; V gene: TRBV6-8; CDR3 DNA: TGTGCCAGCAGTTATAAGCTGTCCTATGGCTACACCTTC; CDR3 protein: CASSYKLSYGYTF
D gene: TRBD1; clone size: -; J gene: TRBJ2-7; V gene: TRBV7-9; CDR3 DNA: TGTGCCAGCATCCGAGGACAGGGGGCCAACGAGCAGTACTTC; CDR3 protein: CASIRGQGANEQYF
D gene: -; clone size: few; J gene: TRBJ2-5; V gene: TRBV6-5; CDR3 DNA: TGTGCCAGCAGTTCTGGGGGGCCGGGCCAAGAGACCCAGTACTTC; CDR3 protein: CASSSGGPGQETQYF
D gene: -; clone size: -; J gene: TRBJ2-7; V gene: TRBV7-2; CDR3 DNA: TGTGCCAGCAGCGTCGGGGCCCCCGGGTACGAGCAGTACTTC; CDR3 protein: CASSVGAPGYEQYF
D gene: TRBD2; clone size: few; J gene: TRBJ2-1; V gene: TRBV3-1; CDR3 DNA: TGTGCCAGCAGCTTACGTGGGGCGGGGGGCAATGAGCAGTTCTTC; CDR3 protein: CASSLRGAGGNEQFF
D gene: -; clone size: -; J gene: TRBJ2-5; V gene: TRBV7-2; CDR3 DNA: TGTGCCAGCAGCTTATGGGGGATCCAAGAGACCCAGTACTTC; CDR3 protein: CASSLWGIQETQYF
D gene: -; clone size: -; J gene: TRBJ1-5; V gene: TRBV28; CDR3 DNA: TGTGCCAGCGGGGGTTCCATGGGCAATCAGCCCCAGCATTTT; CDR3 protein: CASGGSMGNQPQHF
D gene: TRBD1; clone size: many; J gene: TRBJ1-2; V gene: TRBV6-5; CDR3 DNA: TGTGCCAGCAGTTATGTGACAGGGGAGGGCTACACCTTC; CDR3 protein: CASSYVTGEGYTF
D gene: -; clone size: few; J gene: TRBJ2-6; V gene: TRBV7-6; CDR3 DNA: TGTGCCAGCAGCCCCGTCGCCTCTGGGGCCAACGTCCTGACTTTC; CDR3 protein: CASSPVASGANVLTF
D gene: -; clone size: many; J gene: TRBJ1-2; V gene: TRBV10-3; CDR3 DNA: TGTGCCATCAGGGCGGACTTTAAGGGAGTAGGCTACACCTTC; CDR3 protein: CAIRADFKGVGYTF
D gene: TRBD1; clone size: -; J gene: TRBJ2-1; V gene: TRBV10-3; CDR3 DNA: TGTGCCATCAGTGACCGGGACAGGCCTTACAATGAGCAGTTCTTC; CDR3 protein: CAISDRDRPYNEQFF
D gene: TRBD1; clone size: -; J gene: TRBJ1-6; V gene: TRBV12-3/TRBV12-4; CDR3 DNA: TGTGCCAGCAGACAGGGGGCGGAAAATTCACCCCTCCACTTT; CDR3 protein: CASRQGAENSPLHF
D gene: -; clone size: -; J gene: TRBJ2-5; V gene: TRBV7-2; CDR3 DNA: TGTGCCAGCAGCTCCGGACCTCAAGAGACCCAGTACTTC; CDR3 protein: CASSSGPQETQYF